The next 11 T cell receptor beta chains were all read from a single sample in a study of blood T cell repertoires in COVID-19. Sequenced by immunoSEQ multiplex PCR; TCRdb stores in-frame clones only, minus some. The sample shows around 99,000 clones, 79% of them seen only once. The sequenced material came from peripheral blood. These receptors all stem from a woman older than 75 with active or convalescent COVID-19.

This clone was detected only once. The V gene is TRBV6-5, the J gene TRBJ2-1; no reliable D call. V shed 5 bases and J shed 12 bases, with 17 bases lying between them. CDR1 and CDR2 from the germline V gene are MNHEY and SVGAGI. This CDR3 has 13 residues. The CDR3 DNA sequence: TGTGCCAGCAGTCCCCCAGACTTCGCTTGGCAGTTCTTC. It specifies CASSPPDFAWQFF.

J is TRBJ2-7 and V is TRBV6-2 or TRBV6-3, with TRBD2 matching over 11 bases. Germline V lookup: CDR1 MNHEY, CDR2 SVGEGT. The ends lost 2 bases at V and 6 bases at J; junction bases unmatched: 6. The CDR3 loop spans 15 amino acids. In nucleotides, the CDR3 is TGTGCCAGCAGTTACAGACTAGCGGGAAGGGGCGAGCAGTACTTC. This encodes CASSYRLAGRGEQYF.

This clone occurred a few times. The J gene is TRBJ2-5, the V gene TRBV20-1; D is perhaps TRBD2 (5 bases). This CDR3 comprises 15 residues. Germline CDR1 and CDR2: DFQATT and SNEGSKA (reference sequence). Between the trimmed V and J ends, which lost 4 bases and 2 bases, there was a span of 17 bases. CDR3 region: CSANDVGSRQETQYF. In nucleotides, the CDR3 is TGCAGTGCTAATGACGTAGGGAGTCGGCAAGAGACCCAGTACTTC.

The chain links TRBV10-2 to TRBJ2-3; 13 bases align to TRBD2. Germline V lookup: CDR1 WSHSY, CDR2 SAAADI. V gave up 3 bases and J gave up 7 bases; unmatched junction bases: 10. The CDR3 is 17 residues long. CDR3 sequence: CASSDFRTSGSMNTQYF. The CDR3, as DNA: TGCGCCAGCAGTGATTTCAGGACTAGCGGGAGTATGAATACGCAGTATTTT.

V and J are TRBV15 and TRBJ1-3, with TRBD1 as a possible D gene (5 bases). V was pared by 0 bases and J by 9 bases, with 12 bases between. Per the germline V gene, CDR1 is LNHNV and CDR2 is YYDKDF (reference sequence). CDR3 length: 14 amino acids. Written as DNA, the CDR3 is TGTGCCACCAGCAGAGAACCTTTGGGGGGCACCATATATTTT. It translates to CATSREPLGGTIYF.

The chain carries TRBV7-9 and TRBJ2-4; unclear D gene. Germline-derived CDR1 and CDR2 are SEHNR and FQNEAQ (reference sequence). CDR3 length: 12 residues. V was clipped by 6 bases and J by 5 bases, with 8 bases between them. The CDR3 loop is CASRGPENIQYF. CDR3 in DNA: TGTGCCAGCAGGGGCCCGGAAAACATTCAGTACTTC.

This clone was detected a few times. The rearrangement joins TRBV29-1 to TRBJ1-2, with D perhaps TRBD1 (5 bases). Germline CDR1 reads SQVTM; CDR2 reads ANQGSEA. V gave up 3 bases and J gave up 5 bases, with 13 bases separating them. The length of the CDR3 is 13 residues. CDR3 DNA sequence: TGCAGCGTTGAGGGCCAGGGATCGTATGGCTACACCTTC. Amino acid sequence: CSVEGQGSYGYTF.

The chain is built from TRBV2 and TRBJ2-7; D is uncertain. In germline, CDR1 is SNHLY, CDR2 FYNNEI. This CDR3 has 14 residues. The V end was cut by 0 bases, the J end by 1 base, with 7 bases between. CDR3 nucleotide sequence: TGTGCCAGCAGTGAAGCGCGCGGTTCCTACGAGCAGTACTTC. It encodes CASSEARGSYEQYF.

The rearrangement uses TRBV20-1 and TRBJ1-1; perhaps TRBD1 as D (5 bases). There are 12 residues in the CDR3. The V gene's germline CDR1 is DFQATT and CDR2 SNEGSKA (reference sequence). Between the trimmed V and J ends, which lost 3 bases and 7 bases, there was a span of 12 bases. The CDR3 DNA sequence: TGCAGTGCTAGTCACCTCAGGGATGAAGCTTTCTTT. It yields the protein CSASHLRDEAFF.

The gene calls are TRBV19 and TRBJ1-1; 7 bases align to TRBD1. V lost 5 bases, J lost 1 base, and 4 bases stayed unmatched. Germline V gene data show CDR1 as LNHDA and CDR2 as SQIVND (reference sequence). This CDR3 is built from 14 residues. CDR3 in amino acids: CASSAHRGNTEAFF. The DNA of the CDR3 is TGTGCCAGTAGTGCCCACAGGGGGAACACTGAAGCTTTCTTT.

The chain combines TRBV25-1 with TRBJ2-7, with D unclear. V was trimmed by 10 bases and J by 2 bases, leaving 12 bases between them. Germline lookup yields CDR1 MGHDK and CDR2 SYGVNS. The CDR3 spans 12 residues. DNA for the CDR3: TGTGCCACTGAGAGCCGTACCTACGAGCAGTACTTC. Amino acid sequence: CATESRTYEQYF.